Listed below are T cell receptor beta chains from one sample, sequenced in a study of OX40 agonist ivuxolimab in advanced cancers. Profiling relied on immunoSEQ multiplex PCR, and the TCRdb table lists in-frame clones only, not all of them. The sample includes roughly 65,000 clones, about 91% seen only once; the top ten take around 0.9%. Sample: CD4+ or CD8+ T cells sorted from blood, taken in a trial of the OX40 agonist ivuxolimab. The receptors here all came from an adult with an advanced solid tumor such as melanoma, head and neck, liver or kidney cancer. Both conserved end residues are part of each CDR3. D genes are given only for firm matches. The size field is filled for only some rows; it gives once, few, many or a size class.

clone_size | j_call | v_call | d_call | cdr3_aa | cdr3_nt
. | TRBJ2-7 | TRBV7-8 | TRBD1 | CASTTDRVTYEQYF | TGTGCCAGCACTACCGACAGGGTAACCTACGAGCAGTACTTC
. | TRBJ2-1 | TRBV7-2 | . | CASSLEVSYNEQFF | TGTGCCAGCAGCCTAGAGGTAAGCTACAATGAGCAGTTCTTC
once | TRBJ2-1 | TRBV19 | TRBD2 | CASSIGRSYNEQFF | TGTGCCAGTAGTATCGGGAGGTCCTACAATGAGCAGTTCTTC
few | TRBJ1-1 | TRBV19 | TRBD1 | CASSAGTGGVDTEAFF | TGTGCCAGTAGTGCCGGGACAGGGGGCGTAGACACTGAAGCTTTCTTT
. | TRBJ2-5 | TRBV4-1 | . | CASSQFSRDWETQYF | TGCGCCAGCAGCCAATTTAGCCGCGATTGGGAGACCCAGTACTTC
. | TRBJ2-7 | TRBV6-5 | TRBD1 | CASSQGDSSYEQYF | TGTGCCAGCAGCCAGGGGGACAGCTCCTACGAGCAGTACTTC
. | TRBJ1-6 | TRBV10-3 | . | CAISDLEGLPLHF | TGTGCCATCAGTGATTTAGAGGGCTTACCCCTCCACTTT
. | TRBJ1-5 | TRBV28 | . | CASSGPSGGDQPQHF | TGTGCCAGCAGCGGACCGAGTGGGGGGGATCAGCCCCAGCATTTT
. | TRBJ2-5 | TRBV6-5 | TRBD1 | CASMRTGQETQYF | TGTGCCAGCATGAGGACAGGGCAAGAGACCCAGTACTTC
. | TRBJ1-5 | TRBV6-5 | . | CASSYSNRLREPQHF | TGTGCCAGCAGTTACTCGAATCGCTTAAGGGAGCCCCAGCATTTT
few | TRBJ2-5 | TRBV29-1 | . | CSVEMGPWETQYF | TGCAGCGTCGAAATGGGGCCCTGGGAGACCCAGTACTTC
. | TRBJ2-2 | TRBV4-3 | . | CASSWGRNTGELFF | TGCGCCAGCAGTTGGGGACGGAACACCGGGGAGCTGTTTTTT
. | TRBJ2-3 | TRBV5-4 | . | CASSSPHRSTDTQYF | TGTGCCAGCAGCTCCCCCCATCGGAGCACAGATACGCAGTATTTT
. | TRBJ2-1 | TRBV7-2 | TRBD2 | CASSPRLAGGRDEQFF | TGTGCCAGCAGCCCCAGACTAGCGGGGGGGCGGGATGAGCAGTTCTTC
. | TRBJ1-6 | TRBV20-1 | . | CSAVSSSPLHF | TGCAGTGCTGTCAGTAGTTCACCCCTCCACTTT
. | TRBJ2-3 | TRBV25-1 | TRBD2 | CASSAGTSGPTDTQYF | TGTGCCAGCAGCGCCGGGACTAGCGGTCCCACAGATACGCAGTATTTT
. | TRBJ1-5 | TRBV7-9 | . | CASSLFIQPQHF | TGTGCCAGCAGCTTATTCATCCAGCCCCAGCATTTT
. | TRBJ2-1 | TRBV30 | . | CAWSVNEQFF | TGTGCCTGGAGTGTAAATGAGCAGTTCTTC
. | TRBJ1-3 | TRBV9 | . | CASSVANGAMGGNTIYF | TGTGCCAGCAGCGTAGCTAACGGGGCTATGGGTGGAAACACCATATATTTT
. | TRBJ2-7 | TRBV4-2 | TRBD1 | CASSERRAGGYEQYF | TGTGCCAGCAGCGAAAGGCGGGCAGGGGGCTACGAGCAGTACTTC
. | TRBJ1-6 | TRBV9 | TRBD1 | CASSGGTVNSPLHF | TGTGCCAGCAGCGGTGGGACAGTTAATTCACCCCTCCACTTT
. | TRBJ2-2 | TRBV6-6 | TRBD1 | CASRTGGIRTGELFF | TGTGCCAGCAGGACAGGGGGCATTCGGACCGGGGAGCTGTTTTTT
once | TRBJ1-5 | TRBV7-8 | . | CASSLNWQINQPQHF | TGTGCCAGCAGCTTAAATTGGCAGATCAATCAGCCCCAGCATTTT
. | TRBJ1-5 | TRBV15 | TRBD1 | CAIDRVDPRSNQPQHF | TGTGCCATAGACAGGGTGGATCCAAGGAGCAATCAGCCCCAGCATTTT
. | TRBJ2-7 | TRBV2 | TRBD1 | CASGTGGEQYF | TGTGCCAGCGGAACAGGGGGCGAGCAGTACTTC
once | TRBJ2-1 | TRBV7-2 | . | CASSSDRALYNEQFF | TGTGCCAGCAGCTCGGACCGGGCCCTTTACAATGAGCAGTTCTTC
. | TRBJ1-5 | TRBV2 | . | CASFEVAVNQPQHF | TGTGCCAGCTTTGAAGTGGCAGTCAATCAGCCCCAGCATTTT
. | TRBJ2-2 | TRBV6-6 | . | CASRPPNTGELFF | TGTGCCAGCAGACCACCGAACACCGGGGAGCTGTTTTTT
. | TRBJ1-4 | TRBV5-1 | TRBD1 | CASSLETGGDEKLFF | TGCGCCAGCAGCTTGGAGACAGGGGGTGATGAAAAACTGTTTTTT
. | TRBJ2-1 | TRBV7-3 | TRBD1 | CASSGQVGSEQFF | TGTGCCAGCAGCGGACAGGTTGGGAGTGAGCAGTTCTTC
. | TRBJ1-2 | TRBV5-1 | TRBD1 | CASTAGTGYGYTF | TGCGCCAGCACTGCCGGGACAGGCTATGGCTACACCTTC
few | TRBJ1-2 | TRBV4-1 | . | CASSQDMFALAGQNENYGYTF | TGCGCCAGCAGCCAAGATATGTTTGCGTTGGCAGGACAGAACGAAAACTATGGCTACACCTTC
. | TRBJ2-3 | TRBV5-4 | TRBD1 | CASSSPASGTGYRTDTQYF | TGTGCCAGCAGCTCCCCCGCTTCCGGGACAGGGTATCGCACAGATACGCAGTATTTT
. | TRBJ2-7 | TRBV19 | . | CASRINSGDLYEQYF | TGTGCCAGTAGAATTAATTCGGGGGATCTCTACGAGCAGTACTTC
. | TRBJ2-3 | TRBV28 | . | CASSFPGIGTDTQYF | TGTGCCAGCAGTTTTCCGGGCATTGGCACAGATACGCAGTATTTT
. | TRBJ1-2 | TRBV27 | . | CASSLEGTGGYTF | TGTGCCAGCAGTTTAGAGGGGACGGGGGGCTACACCTTC
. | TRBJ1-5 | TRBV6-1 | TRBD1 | CASSVTGTGDQPQHF | TGTGCCAGCAGTGTAACTGGGACAGGGGATCAGCCCCAGCATTTT
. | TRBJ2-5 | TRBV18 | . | CASSGGRTSQETQYF | TGTGCCAGCTCAGGGGGCAGGACCAGCCAAGAGACCCAGTACTTC
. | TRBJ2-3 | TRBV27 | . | CASSPGHETDTQYF | TGTGCCAGCAGTCCGGGACACGAAACAGATACGCAGTATTTT
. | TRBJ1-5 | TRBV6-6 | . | CASSPRGRGGQPQHF | TGTGCCAGCAGTCCCCGGGGGAGGGGCGGCCAGCCCCAGCATTTT
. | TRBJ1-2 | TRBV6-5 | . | CASSYSNSYGYTF | TGTGCCAGCAGTTACTCGAATAGCTATGGCTACACCTTC
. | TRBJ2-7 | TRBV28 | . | CASSPGPAGYEQYF | TGTGCCAGCAGTCCCGGTCCCGCGGGCTACGAGCAGTACTTC
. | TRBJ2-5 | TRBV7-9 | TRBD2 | CASSLGLAGRETQYF | TGTGCCAGCAGCTTAGGACTAGCGGGGAGAGAGACCCAGTACTTC
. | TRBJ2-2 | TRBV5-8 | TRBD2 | CASSSRLAGGTGELFF | TGTGCCAGCAGCTCAAGACTAGCGGGAGGAACCGGGGAGCTGTTTTTT